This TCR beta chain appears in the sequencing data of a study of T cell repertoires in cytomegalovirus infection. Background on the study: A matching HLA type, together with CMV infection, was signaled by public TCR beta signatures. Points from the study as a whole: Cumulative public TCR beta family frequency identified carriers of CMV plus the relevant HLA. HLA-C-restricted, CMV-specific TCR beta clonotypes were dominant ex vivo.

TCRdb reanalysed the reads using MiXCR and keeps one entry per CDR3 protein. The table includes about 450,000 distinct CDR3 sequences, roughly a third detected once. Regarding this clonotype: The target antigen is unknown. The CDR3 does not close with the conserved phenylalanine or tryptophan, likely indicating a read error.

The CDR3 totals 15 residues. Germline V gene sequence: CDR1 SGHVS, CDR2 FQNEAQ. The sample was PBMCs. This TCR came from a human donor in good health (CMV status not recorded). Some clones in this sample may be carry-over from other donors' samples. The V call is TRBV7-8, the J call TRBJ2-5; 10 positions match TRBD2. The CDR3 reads CASILQRGGRETQYL. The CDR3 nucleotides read TGTGCCAGCATCTTACAGCGGGGGGGTAGAGAGACCCAGTACTTA.